This TCR beta chain derives from a study of blood T cell repertoires in COVID-19. Study as a whole: Nucleic acid was either cDNA or gDNA, and it came from T cells, B-cell-depleted T cells, or PBMCs.

Authors' data handling: Amplifying reference gene primers gave estimates of nucleated cell counts. Generated by immunoSEQ multiplex PCR, the TCRdb table keeps only in-frame clones and is missing some. V, J and clone size are those of that table, while D and trimming were read from the DNA. The repertoire holds about 89,000 clones, with about four fifths as singletons. The CDR3 covers 16 residues. Enrolment of Seattle patients took place during active infection, and they were followed longitudinally. This chain uses TRBV21-1 with TRBJ2-1; the D call TRBD1 from the table was never checked on the DNA. TRBV21-1 is described as a pseudogene. The clonotype comes from a man aged 65-85 years with COVID-19, enrolled during active disease. Specimen: peripheral blood. The CDR3 region is CASSRKGPLAPGEQFF. The CDR3 bases are TGTGCCAGCAGCAGAAAGGGGCCGCTCGCTCCCGGTGAGCAGTTCTTC.